These 32 T cell receptor beta chains originate from one sample sequenced in a study of blood T cell repertoires in COVID-19 (TCRdb year 2020). Library construction relied on the immunoSEQ multiplex PCR assay. The clones in this table, taken by TCRdb from immuneACCESS, are in-frame only. Not every clone is retained; where verified, under half of the shortfall comes from an unresolved V gene, and the cause of the rest is unknown. Within this sample are about 150,000 clones, with 91% of them counted one time only. 0.55% of the sample is taken by the ten largest. Sequencing was done on a sample of peripheral blood. These receptors were obtained from a man in his fifties or sixties with acute or convalescent COVID-19.

In its sample, this clone was seen a few times. The V gene is TRBV5-1, the J gene TRBJ1-2, with 7 positions matching TRBD1. The CDR3 length is 16 residues. In germline, CDR1 is SGHRS, CDR2 YFSETQ. J gave up 5 bases and V 3 bases, and 13 bases lay outside the gene matches. The CDR3 nucleotides read TGCGCCAGCAGCTCGCGGGGACAGTTCAATGGTTATGGCTACACCTTC. Its translation: CASSSRGQFNGYGYTF. The full variable domain, completed using reference TRBV5-1 and TRBJ1-2, is KAGVTQTPRYLIKTRGQQVTLSCSPISGHRSVSWYQQTPGQGLQFLFEYFSETQRNKGNFPGRFSGRQFSNSRSEMNVSTLELGDSALYLCASSSRGQFNGYGYTFGSGTRLTVV.

This clone was seen only once. CDR3 region: CASSIGTYSNQPQHF. CDR3 DNA sequence: TGTGCCAGTAGTATCGGGACTTATAGCAATCAGCCCCAGCATTTT. V gene TRBV19 combines with J gene TRBJ1-5; a weak D match, TRBD1 (5 bases). Germline assignment: CDR1 LNHDA and CDR2 SQIVND (reference sequence). The ends were cut back, 3 bases at V and 0 bases at J, with 9 bases in the middle. The CDR3 runs to 15 residues.

The chain couples TRBV13 to TRBJ2-6; no reliable D call. The germline CDR1 and CDR2 sequences are PRHDT and FYEKMQ (reference sequence). The CDR3 runs 16 residues. Trimming removed 0 bases from V and 0 bases from J, with 6 bases in between. CDR3 sequence (DNA): TGTGCCAGCAGCTTAGGTACCGGCTCTGGGGCCAACGTCCTGACTTTC. Its protein product is CASSLGTGSGANVLTF.

With regard to this clone: The sample has other DNA sequences that encode this CDR3 too. The chain carries TRBV7-2 and TRBJ2-1, with D unclear. Trimming shortened V by 1 base and J by 0 bases, and 7 bases separated the two germline ends. The CDR3 length is 15 residues. Germline V gene sequence: CDR1 SGHTA, CDR2 FQGNSA. CDR3 nucleotides: TGTGCCAGCAGCTTAGACAGAAGCTCCTACAATGAGCAGTTCTTC. This sequence encodes CASSLDRSSYNEQFF.

The V and J genes are TRBV7-6 and TRBJ2-1, with a possible D match to TRBD1 (6 bases). V lost 1 base to trimming and J lost 8 bases, with 12 bases between them. In germline, CDR1 is SGHVS, CDR2 FNYEAQ. CDR3 length equals 14 residues. This chain's CDR3 is CASSLVAGADEQFF. The CDR3 region has the DNA TGTGCCAGCAGCTTAGTGGCAGGGGCGGATGAGCAGTTCTTC.

The gene calls are TRBV5-4 and TRBJ1-1; tentative D call: TRBD1 (5 bases). The CDR3 length is 14 residues. Between the trimmed V and J ends, which lost 0 bases and 5 bases, there was a span of 11 bases. Germline V gives CDR1 SGHNT, CDR2 YYREEE (reference sequence). DNA of the CDR3: TGTGCCAGCAGCTTGGTTGGGGCGGGGACTGAAGCTTTCTTT. Amino acids: CASSLVGAGTEAFF.

This clone has just one count. V gene TRBV7-8 combines with J gene TRBJ1-1, with D perhaps matching TRBD1 (5 bases). The germline V gene has CDR1 SGHVS and CDR2 FQNEAQ. The CDR3 length is 14 residues. The V and J ends lost 7 bases and 3 bases respectively, with 15 bases between them. CDR3 DNA sequence: TGTGCCAGCACCATCTCCTCGGGGGACACTGAAGCTTTCTTT. Its translation is CASTISSGDTEAFF.

This clone was picked up one time. This chain joins TRBV5-1 and TRBJ2-3, with D unresolved. CDR3 length: 15 residues. The germline V gene encodes CDR1 SGHRS and CDR2 YFSETQ. Deletions cut 0 bases from V and 0 bases from J, with 8 bases between. The CDR3 DNA sequence: TGCGCCAGCAGCTTGGCTCGACACAGCACAGATACGCAGTATTTT. Amino acid sequence: CASSLARHSTDTQYF. Full variable domain (missing parts from reference TRBV5-1 and TRBJ2-3): KAGVTQTPRYLIKTRGQQVTLSCSPISGHRSVSWYQQTPGQGLQFLFEYFSETQRNKGNFPGRFSGRQFSNSRSEMNVSTLELGDSALYLCASSLARHSTDTQYFGPGTRLTVL.

The J gene is TRBJ1-2, the V gene TRBV29-1; D gene uncertain. CDR1 is SQVTM and CDR2 is ANQGSEA in the germline V gene. This CDR3 spans 12 amino acids. Trimming removed 4 bases from V and 2 bases from J, with 8 bases in between. The CDR3 sequence is CSVVFSNYGYTF. The CDR3 bases are TGCAGCGTTGTATTCTCCAACTATGGCTACACCTTC.

The V gene is TRBV7-9, the J gene TRBJ2-1, with TRBD1 identical over 12 bases. Germline lookup yields CDR1 SEHNR and CDR2 FQNEAQ (reference sequence). Trimming took 3 bases from V and 8 from J; bases not matched to a gene: 2. The length of the CDR3 is 14 residues. CDR3 nucleotide sequence: TGTGCCAGCAGCTTGGGACAGGGGGCGGATGAGCAGTTCTTC. Translation gives CASSLGQGADEQFF.

The chain couples TRBV10-3 to TRBJ2-3, with D tentatively TRBD1 (6 bases). Trimming stripped 3 bases from V and 2 bases from J, with 9 bases between. The CDR3 has 14 amino acids. Looked up from germline, CDR1 is ENHRY and CDR2 is SYGVKD. CDR3 in DNA: TGTGCCATCAGTGAATGGACAGACACAGATACGCAGTATTTT. It is translated as CAISEWTDTDTQYF.

This chain connects TRBV19 to TRBJ1-1; 10 bases fit TRBD1. Germline lookup yields CDR1 LNHDA and CDR2 SQIVND (reference sequence). The CDR3 sequence is 14 residues long. V lost 7 bases to trimming and J lost 6 bases; unmatched junction nucleotides: 8. CDR3 bases: TGTGCCAGTAATTCGGGACAGGGGAGTTCTGAAGCTTTCTTT. Translated, it gives CASNSGQGSSEAFF.

This chain's CDR3 is CASTQGNYGYTF. The DNA of the CDR3 is TGTGCCAGCACACAGGGTAACTATGGCTACACCTTC. This chain uses TRBV3-1 (or the pseudogene TRBV3-2) with TRBJ1-2; D is perhaps TRBD1 (6 bases). The V gene lost 7 bases and the J gene lost 1 base, with 7 bases spanning the gap. The CDR3 extends over 12 amino acids. Germline V gene data show CDR1 as LGHDT and CDR2 as YNNKEL (reference sequence).

V and J are TRBV14 and TRBJ1-1; no clear D gene. The CDR3 has 15 residues. V lost 0 bases and J lost 4, with 12 bases in between. Germline V gene sequence: CDR1 SGHDN, CDR2 FVKESK. For the CDR3, the DNA is TGTGCCAGCAGCCAAGAGAGGGTTTTAGGCACTGAAGCTTTCTTT. It is translated as CASSQERVLGTEAFF.

This clone was counted only a few times. The conserved closing phenylalanine or tryptophan is absent in this CDR3, likely reflecting a read error. The limits of the CDR3 on the DNA are not certain, so only TCRdb's listed CDR3 is given. CDR3 amino acids: CASSLDRVR. The chain combines TRBV28 with TRBJ2-3; TRBD1 was called by the table and not checked on the DNA. CDR1 and CDR2 from the germline V gene are MDHEN and SYDVKM. The CDR3 extends over 9 residues, inclusive of both ends.

This chain uses TRBV28 with TRBJ2-7; 9 bases fit TRBD2. Germline lookup yields CDR1 MDHEN and CDR2 SYDVKM. Trimming cost V 1 base and J 6 bases; bases outside gene matches: 7. The CDR3 spans 15 residues. The CDR3 region has the DNA TGTGCCAGCAGTTTATCCATTAGCGGGAGTGGCGAGCAGTACTTC. Protein product: CASSLSISGSGEQYF.

This clone was recorded once. The chain is built from TRBV27 and TRBJ2-1; TRBD1 matches 10 bases. Germline CDR1 MNHEY, CDR2 SMNVEV (reference sequence). J was trimmed by 2 bases and V by 5 bases; bases with no gene match: 3. CDR3 length: 15 amino acids. In nucleotides, the CDR3 is TGTGCCAGCAGTACCGGGACAGGGGCCTACAATGAGCAGTTCTTC. Its translation is CASSTGTGAYNEQFF.

The chain carries TRBV9 and TRBJ2-7; 7 bases are a match to TRBD1. CDR1 and CDR2 (germline): SGDLS, YYNGEE. The CDR3 consists of 14 residues. V shed 3 bases and J 2 bases; nucleotides not matched to a gene: 5. This chain's CDR3 is CASSGRDSTYEQYF. The CDR3 DNA reads TGTGCCAGCAGCGGACGGGACAGCACCTACGAGCAGTACTTC.

CDR3 region: CASSPRRTGVSEKLFF. For the CDR3, the DNA is TGTGCCAGCAGCCCTCGCCGGACAGGAGTTAGTGAAAAACTGTTTTTT. This chain uses TRBV3-1 (or the pseudogene TRBV3-2) with TRBJ1-4; 7 bases align to TRBD1. Looked up from germline, CDR1 is LGHDT and CDR2 is YNNKEL (reference sequence). J gave up 7 bases and V 4 bases, and 12 bases lay outside the gene matches. CDR3 length: 16 amino acids.

This clone is a singleton in its sample. The J gene is TRBJ2-1, the V gene TRBV15; 8 bases line up with TRBD2. V shed 1 base, J shed 7 bases, and the junction held 6 bases outside the gene matches. Germline V gene data show CDR1 as LNHNV and CDR2 as YYDKDF (reference sequence). This CDR3 contains 15 residues. The CDR3 sequence: CATSRGSGSSNEQFF. The CDR3 DNA reads TGTGCCACCAGCAGAGGGAGCGGGAGTTCGAATGAGCAGTTCTTC.

The J gene is TRBJ2-7, the V gene TRBV10-3; 13 bases are shared with TRBD2. The CDR3 totals 16 residues. Trimming took 8 bases from V and 6 from J; bases not matched to a gene: 13. Per the germline V gene, CDR1 is ENHRY and CDR2 is SYGVKD. The CDR3 sequence: CAIGEGTSGATGEQYF. CDR3 coding DNA: TGTGCCATCGGCGAGGGGACTAGCGGGGCCACGGGCGAGCAGTACTTC.

The chain employs TRBV7-9 and TRBJ2-5; 8 bases are a match to TRBD2. Germline CDR1 SEHNR, CDR2 FQNEAQ (reference sequence). V lost 3 bases and J lost 7; bases outside the gene matches: 7. This CDR3 spans 14 amino acids. CDR3 DNA: TGTGCCAGCAGCTTCATTGCGGGAGGTGGGACCCAGTACTTC. This translates into CASSFIAGGGTQYF.

V usage is TRBV11-2 and J usage is TRBJ2-5, with D uncertain. The germline V gene has CDR1 SGHAT and CDR2 FQNNGV. This CDR3 is built from 14 residues. V lost 7 bases and J 1 base, leaving 13 bases between the germline ends. The CDR3 spells CASTLTPSQETQYF. DNA of the CDR3: TGTGCCAGCACCCTTACTCCATCCCAAGAGACCCAGTACTTC.

The rearrangement uses TRBV4-3 and TRBJ1-3, with D hard to call. The germline CDR1 and CDR2 sequences are LGHNA and YSLEER. This CDR3 contains 16 residues. The V gene lost 0 bases and the J gene lost 4 bases, with 13 bases spanning the gap. DNA of the CDR3: TGCGCCAGCAGCCAAGAGAGTGTGTGGGCGGGAAACACCATATATTTT. Translation gives CASSQESVWAGNTIYF.

This sequence joins TRBV12-2 and TRBJ1-5; TRBD1 was called by the table and not checked on the DNA. TRBV12-2 is classified as a pseudogene. The CDR3 has 18 amino acids. CDR3 sequence (DNA): TGTGCAAGTCGCTTAGCGTCTAGACAGGGGCCTCACAATCAGCCCCAGCATTTT. Translating gives CASRLASRQGPHNQPQHF.

V and J are TRBV6-5 and TRBJ1-6; TRBD1 matches at 10 bases. The CDR3 consists of 14 residues. V shed 4 bases and J 9 bases; nucleotides not matched to a gene: 3. Germline assignment: CDR1 MNHEY and CDR2 SVGAGI. This CDR3 reads CASSWDRGSSPLHF. The CDR3 coding sequence is TGTGCCAGCAGTTGGGACAGGGGCTCTTCACCCCTCCACTTT.

This chain connects TRBV30 to TRBJ2-6, with D uncertain. Germline loops: CDR1 GTSNPN, CDR2 SVGIG (reference sequence). The ends were cut back, 4 bases at V and 0 bases at J, with 13 bases in the middle. The CDR3 has 16 residues. The CDR3 nucleotides are TGTGCCTGGACACCCAACACCCACTCTGGGGCCAACGTCCTGACTTTC. This codes for CAWTPNTHSGANVLTF.

The sample holds one count of this clone. V and J are TRBV19 and TRBJ1-5; perhaps TRBD1 as D (5 bases). V lost 3 bases and J lost 2, with 17 bases in between. CDR3 length equals 17 residues. Per the germline V gene, CDR1 is LNHDA and CDR2 is SQIVND (reference sequence). CDR3 loop: CASSIGHQGVGNQPQHF. Here the CDR3 DNA reads TGTGCCAGTAGTATCGGTCACCAGGGTGTCGGCAATCAGCCCCAGCATTTT.

This sequence joins TRBV5-3 and TRBJ2-7; the D gene is possibly TRBD2 (6 bases). TRBV5-3 is given ORF status, its function remaining uncertain. This CDR3 is built from 15 residues. Trimming took 4 bases from V and 6 from J, leaving 20 bases between them. The CDR3 loop reads CARSLSGRTSTEQYV. The DNA for the CDR3 is TGTGCCAGAAGCCTCTCAGGGAGGACAAGCACCGAGCAGTACGTC.

The chain joins TRBV12-3 or TRBV12-4 to TRBJ1-1, with D maybe TRBD1 (6 bases). The length of the CDR3 is 12 residues. Trimming took 5 bases from V and 8 from J, leaving 12 bases between them. The chain's CDR3 is CASSNRVGEAFF. The CDR3 DNA reads TGTGCCAGCAGTAACAGGGTTGGCGAAGCTTTCTTT.

V is TRBV7-9 and J is TRBJ1-4; perhaps TRBD1 as D (5 bases). Trimming shortened V by 6 bases and J by 8 bases, and 13 bases separated the two germline ends. CDR3 length equals 13 residues. Germline values: CDR1 SEHNR, CDR2 FQNEAQ (reference sequence). For the CDR3, the DNA is TGTGCCAGCAGATCGACGGGGGACGAAAAACTGTTTTTT. This encodes CASRSTGDEKLFF.

The chain recombines TRBV6-5 with TRBJ2-1, with D possibly matching TRBD1 (5 bases). V lost 2 bases to trimming and J lost 8 bases, with 13 bases between them. The V gene's germline CDR1 is MNHEY and CDR2 SVGAGI. The CDR3 spans 14 residues. The CDR3: CASSYGRGSDEQFF. The DNA for the CDR3 is TGTGCCAGCAGTTACGGTAGGGGATCAGATGAGCAGTTCTTC.